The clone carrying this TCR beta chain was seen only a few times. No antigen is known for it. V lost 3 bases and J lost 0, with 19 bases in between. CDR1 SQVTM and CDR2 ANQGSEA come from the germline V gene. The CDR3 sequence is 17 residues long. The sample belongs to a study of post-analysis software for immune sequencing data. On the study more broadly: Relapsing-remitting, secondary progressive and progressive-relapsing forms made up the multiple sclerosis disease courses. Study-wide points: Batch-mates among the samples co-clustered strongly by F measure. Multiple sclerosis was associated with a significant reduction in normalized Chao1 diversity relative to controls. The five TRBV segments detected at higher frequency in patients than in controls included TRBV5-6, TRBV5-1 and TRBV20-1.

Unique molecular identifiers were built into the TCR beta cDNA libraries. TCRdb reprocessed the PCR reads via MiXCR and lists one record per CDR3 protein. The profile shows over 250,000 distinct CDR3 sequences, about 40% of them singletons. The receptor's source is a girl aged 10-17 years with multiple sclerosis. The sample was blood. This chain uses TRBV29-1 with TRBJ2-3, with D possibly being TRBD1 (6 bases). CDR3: CSVDLSQGPASTDTQYF. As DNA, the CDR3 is TGCAGCGTTGACCTATCCCAGGGGCCGGCCAGCACAGATACGCAGTATTTT.